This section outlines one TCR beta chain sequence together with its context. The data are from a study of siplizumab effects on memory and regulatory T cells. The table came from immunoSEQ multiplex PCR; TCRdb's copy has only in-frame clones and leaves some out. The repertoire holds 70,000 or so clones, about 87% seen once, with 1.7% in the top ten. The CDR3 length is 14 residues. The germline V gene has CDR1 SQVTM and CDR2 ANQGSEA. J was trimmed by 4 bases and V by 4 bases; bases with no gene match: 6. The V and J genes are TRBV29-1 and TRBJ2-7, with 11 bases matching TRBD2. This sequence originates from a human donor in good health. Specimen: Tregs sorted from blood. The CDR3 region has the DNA TGCAGCGTTGCGACTAGCGGGATGACTTACGAGCAGTACTTC. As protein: CSVATSGMTYEQYF.